The present TCR beta chain was sequenced within a study of cytomegalovirus exposure and HLA in healthy donors. Overall study context: The approximately 130 validation repertoires matched the approximately 700 first-cohort repertoires in platform, a later analysis reported.

The study, taken as a whole, reports: Reported performance of the classifier showed diagnosis of cytomegalovirus status with high specificity and sensitivity.

V was clipped by 2 bases and J by 7 bases; unmatched bases: 7. From germline, CDR1 is SGHRS and CDR2 YFSETQ. The CDR3 is 14 amino acids. A remark on this clone: Its antigen is as yet unknown.

Using immunoSEQ multiplex PCR, the repertoire was profiled, and TCRdb retains in-frame clones only, with some absent. Among 90,000 to 100,000 clones, roughly nine tenths were seen once, and the ten largest hold 3.9%. This receptor was obtained from a woman aged 30 to 39 in good health and CMV-seronegative. The chain links TRBV5-1 to TRBJ2-7; 9 bases align to TRBD1. Sequencing was carried out using PBMCs. The CDR3 here is CASSLQGAAKEQYF. The CDR3 DNA sequence: TGCGCCAGCAGCTTACAGGGGGCTGCCAAAGAGCAGTACTTC.